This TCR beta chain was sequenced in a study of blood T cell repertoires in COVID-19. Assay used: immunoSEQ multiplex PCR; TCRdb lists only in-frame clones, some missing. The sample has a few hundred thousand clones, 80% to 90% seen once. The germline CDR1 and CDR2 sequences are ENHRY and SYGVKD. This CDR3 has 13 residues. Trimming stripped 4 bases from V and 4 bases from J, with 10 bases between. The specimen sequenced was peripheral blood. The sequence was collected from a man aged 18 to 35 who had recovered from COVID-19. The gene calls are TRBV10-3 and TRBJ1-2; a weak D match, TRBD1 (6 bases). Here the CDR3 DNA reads TGTGCCATCAGTGCGGAACAGGGCTATGGCTACACCTTC. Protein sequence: CAISAEQGYGYTF.